This TCR beta chain emerged from a study of cytomegalovirus exposure and HLA in healthy donors. The sample holds a few counts of this clone. Its antigen is not identified. It was with 60 Vbeta and 13 Jbeta primers that the PCR ran. Profiling relied on immunoSEQ multiplex PCR, and the TCRdb table lists in-frame clones only, not all of them. The data show about 190,000 clones, around 85% seen once. CDR3 size: 14 residues. Trimming at V came to 3 bases and at J to 7 bases, leaving 6 bases not matched to a gene. From germline, CDR1 is WNHNN and CDR2 SYGVQD (reference sequence). Findings and caveats of the study: In a later analysis, several top co-occurrence clusters appeared linked to parvovirus B19, influenza, CMV and Epstein-Barr virus. Segments of the TCR beta V type were, in most cases, productive about 87% or about 30% of the time in an earlier analysis.

Sequences were obtained from PBMCs. The chain couples TRBV10-1 to TRBJ2-1, with 7 bases that match TRBD2. The clonotype was recovered from a middle-aged man in good health and CMV-seropositive. In DNA form, the CDR3 reads TGCGCCAGCAGTGATTCGGGACTATCTAATGAGCAGTTCTTC. It translates to CASSDSGLSNEQFF.